The present T cell receptor beta chain was sequenced within a study of blood T cells in healthy people across ages. This CDR3 has 15 residues. The germline gives CDR1 ENHRY, CDR2 SYGVKD. Trimming removed 0 bases at V and 5 bases at J, with 14 bases between. Through a sample-barcoded 5' primer and a J-beta primer mix, a second PCR was run for roughly 7 to 12 cycles. TCRdb re-analysed the 5' RACE reads in MiXCR, keeping a single row per CDR3 protein. The table records around 800,000 distinct CDR3 sequences, roughly 25% of them present only once. This same sample was also part of a study on T cells of mothers and their children.

The sample taken for sequencing was blood. This TCR came from a boy between 5 and 17 years old in good health. The chain has TRBV10-3 and TRBJ2-7, with D possibly matching TRBD2 (6 bases). CDR3: CAISESGIAENEQYF. The CDR3 nucleotides read TGTGCCATCAGTGAGTCAGGAATAGCGGAAAACGAGCAGTACTTC.